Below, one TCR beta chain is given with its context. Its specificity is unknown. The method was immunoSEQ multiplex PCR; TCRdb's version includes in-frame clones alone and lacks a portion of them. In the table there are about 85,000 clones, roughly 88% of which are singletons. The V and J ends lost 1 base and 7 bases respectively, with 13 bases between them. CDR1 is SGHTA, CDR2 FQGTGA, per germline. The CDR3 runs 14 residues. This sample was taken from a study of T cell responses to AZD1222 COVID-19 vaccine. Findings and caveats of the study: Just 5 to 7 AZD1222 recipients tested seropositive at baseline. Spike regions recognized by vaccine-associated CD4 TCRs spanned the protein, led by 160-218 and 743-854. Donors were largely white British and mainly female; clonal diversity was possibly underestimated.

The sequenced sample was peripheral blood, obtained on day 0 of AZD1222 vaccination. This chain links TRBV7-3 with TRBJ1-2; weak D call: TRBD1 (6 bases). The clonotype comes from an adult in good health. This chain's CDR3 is CASSLNWQGLGYTF. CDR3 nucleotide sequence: TGTGCCAGCAGCTTAAATTGGCAGGGGCTTGGCTACACCTTC.